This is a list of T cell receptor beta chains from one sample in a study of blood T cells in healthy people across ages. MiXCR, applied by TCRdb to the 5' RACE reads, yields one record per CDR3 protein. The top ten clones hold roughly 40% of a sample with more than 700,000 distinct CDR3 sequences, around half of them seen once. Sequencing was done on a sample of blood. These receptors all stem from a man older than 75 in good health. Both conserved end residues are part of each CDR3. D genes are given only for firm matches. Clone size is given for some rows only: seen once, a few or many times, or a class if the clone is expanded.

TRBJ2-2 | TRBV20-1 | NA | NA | CSALGRGYTGELFF | TGCAGTGCCCTCGGGCGTGGCTACACCGGGGAGCTGTTTTTT
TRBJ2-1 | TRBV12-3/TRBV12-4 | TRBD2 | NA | CASSSVAGGPGEQFF | TGTGCCAGCAGTTCGGTAGCGGGAGGGCCCGGTGAGCAGTTCTTC
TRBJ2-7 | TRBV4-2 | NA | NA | CASSQGLGEQYF | TGTGCCAGCAGCCAGGGGTTGGGCGAGCAGTACTTC
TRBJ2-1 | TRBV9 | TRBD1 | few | CASSVGDRGNEQFF | TGTGCCAGCAGCGTAGGGGACAGAGGCAATGAGCAGTTCTTC
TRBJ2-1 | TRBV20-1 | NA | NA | CSARIGGRVWNEQFF | TGCAGTGCTAGAATAGGGGGGAGGGTTTGGAATGAGCAGTTCTTC
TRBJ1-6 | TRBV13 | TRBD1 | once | CASSLSGQGAHSPLHF | TGTGCCAGCAGCTTAAGCGGACAGGGGGCTCATTCACCCCTCCACTTT
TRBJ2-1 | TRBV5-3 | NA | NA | CARSAIRDRALNEQFF | TGTGCCAGAAGCGCAATCCGGGACCGGGCCCTCAATGAGCAGTTCTTC
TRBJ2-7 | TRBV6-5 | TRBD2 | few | CASSPGLFSYEQYF | TGTGCCAGCAGTCCGGGACTATTCTCCTACGAGCAGTACTTC
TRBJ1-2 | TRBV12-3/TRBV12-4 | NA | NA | CASTLDGYYGYTF | TGTGCCAGCACCTTAGACGGATACTATGGCTACACCTTC
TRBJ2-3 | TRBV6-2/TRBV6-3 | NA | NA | CASDDRPTDTQYF | TGTGCCAGCGACGACAGGCCAACAGATACGCAGTATTTT
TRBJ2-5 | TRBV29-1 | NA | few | CSAAGLETQYF | TGCAGCGCGGCGGGGCTGGAGACCCAGTACTTC
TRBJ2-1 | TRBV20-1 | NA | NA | CSAPTPGRTNEQFF | TGCAGTGCCCCAACCCCCGGGAGAACAAATGAGCAGTTCTTC